This T cell receptor beta chain was observed in a study of T cell clonotyping in hematopoietic cell transplantation. The CDR3 is 15 amino acids. V lost 2 bases to trimming and J lost 3 bases, with 14 bases between them. CDR1 and CDR2 (germline): SGHTA, FQGNSA. Time point noted: recipient sample about 28 days before transplant, after cytoreduction. Profiled with immunoSEQ multiplex PCR; TCRdb holds only in-frame clones, not every one. The sample has more than 20,000 clones, roughly 88% seen once; the top ten hold about 24%. This clone occurred once. The chain uses TRBV7-2 and TRBJ2-7; no firm D call. This TCR was sampled from a woman aged 55 to 70 with acute myeloid leukemia. Some clones in this sample may be carry-over from other donors' samples. The specimen was peripheral blood mononuclear cells, collected before stem cell transplant. The chain's CDR3 is CASSLSTASNYEQYF. In nucleotides, the CDR3 is TGTGCCAGCAGCTTATCAACGGCTTCTAACTACGAGCAGTACTTC.